These 14 T cell receptor beta chains share one sample of origin, sequenced in a study of cytomegalovirus exposure and HLA in healthy donors. Primers for the PCR totalled 60 Vbeta and 13 Jbeta. Profiled with immunoSEQ multiplex PCR; TCRdb holds only in-frame clones, not every one. The data contain approximately 95,000 clones, around 84% of them singletons. Sequencing was done on a sample of PBMCs. The origin of the receptors is a woman aged 40 to 50 in good health and CMV-seropositive.

The sample holds a few counts of this clone. V and J are TRBV10-3 and TRBJ2-5; 11 bases map to TRBD2. The CDR3 has 14 residues. Germline lookup yields CDR1 ENHRY and CDR2 SYGVKD. V was pared by 6 bases and J by 4 bases, with 4 bases of the junction left unmatched. The CDR3 DNA sequence: TGTGCCATCAGAAGACTAGCGGGACCAGAGACCCAGTACTTC. Translating gives CAIRRLAGPETQYF.

This sequence joins TRBV9 and TRBJ2-1; 9 bases are shared with TRBD1. The ends lost 4 bases at V and 1 base at J; junction bases unmatched: 12. CDR1 is SGDLS, CDR2 YYNGEE, per germline. This CDR3 comprises 18 residues. CDR3 region: CASSIPGTGTPSYNEQFF. CDR3 sequence (DNA): TGTGCCAGCAGCATCCCCGGGACAGGGACCCCTTCCTACAATGAGCAGTTCTTC.

This clone showed up just once. The junction departs from the called germline gene at one end, perhaps through a read error. The chain carries TRBV5-1 and TRBJ1-2, with TRBD1 matching over 8 bases. The CDR3 covers 15 residues. Germline values: CDR1 SGHRS, CDR2 YFSETQ. The CDR3 DNA follows: TGCGTCAGCAGCTTGGGGACAGGAACTTCCTATGGCTACACCTTC. Its protein product is CVSSLGTGTSYGYTF. Drawing the rest from reference TRBV5-1 and TRBJ1-2, the complete variable domain is KAGVTQTPRYLIKTRGQQVTLSCSPISGHRSVSWYQQTPGQGLQFLFEYFSETQRNKGNFPGRFSGRQFSNSRSEMNVSTLELGDSALYLCVSSLGTGTSYGYTFGSGTRLTVV.

This sequence joins TRBV11-2 and TRBJ2-7, with no clear D. There are 14 residues in the CDR3. Looked up from germline, CDR1 is SGHAT and CDR2 is FQNNGV. V lost 2 bases, J lost 2 bases, and 10 bases lay in between. CDR3 in DNA: TGTGCCAGCAGCTTACTGCTCGGAGCCTACGAGCAGTACTTC. Translating it yields CASSLLLGAYEQYF.

The V call is TRBV5-6, the J call TRBJ2-3, with D uncertain. The length of the CDR3 is 15 residues. CDR1 is SGHDT and CDR2 is YYEEEE in the germline V gene. Trimming removed 5 bases from V and 2 bases from J, with 15 bases in between. The DNA for the CDR3 is TGTGCCAGCAGGGCCACAGTCCCCCACACAGATACGCAGTATTTT. Protein sequence: CASRATVPHTDTQYF.

This chain joins TRBV18 and TRBJ2-7; 8 nucleotides align to TRBD1. J gave up 5 bases and V 4 bases, and 7 bases lay outside the gene matches. Germline V lookup: CDR1 KGHSH, CDR2 LQKENI. The CDR3 sequence is 14 residues long. The CDR3 sequence: CASSLVTGEDEQYF. In DNA form, the CDR3 reads TGTGCCAGCTCACTCGTGACAGGGGAGGACGAGCAGTACTTC. Combining the CDR3 with reference TRBV18 and TRBJ2-7 gives the whole variable domain NAGVMQNPRHLVRRRGQEARLRCSPMKGHSHVYWYRQLPEEGLKFMVYLQKENIIDESGMPKERFSAEFPKEGPSILRIQQVVRGDSAAYFCASSLVTGEDEQYFGPGTRLTVT.

V usage is TRBV7-8 and J usage is TRBJ2-7, with D unclear. Germline V gene sequence: CDR1 SGHVS, CDR2 FQNEAQ. CDR3 size: 13 residues. Deletions cut 3 bases from V and 6 bases from J, with 12 bases between. Here the CDR3 reads CASSFDSFREQYF. As DNA, the CDR3 is TGTGCCAGCAGCTTCGACTCGTTCCGCGAGCAGTACTTC.

CDR3 protein: CASSPGLAGGPETQYF. The CDR3 bases are TGTGCCAGCAGCCCAGGACTAGCGGGAGGGCCCGAGACCCAGTACTTC. The chain carries TRBV7-3 and TRBJ2-5; 15 bases are shared with TRBD2. The V and J ends lost 5 bases and 5 bases, in that order; junction bases with no gene match: 6. The CDR3 length is 16 residues. Germline V gene data show CDR1 as SGHTA and CDR2 as FQGTGA.

This chain joins TRBV18 and TRBJ2-5, with 8 bases that match TRBD1. The germline gives CDR1 KGHSH, CDR2 LQKENI. The CDR3 totals 14 residues. V was pared by 3 bases and J by 6 bases, with 6 bases of the junction left unmatched. CDR3 sequence: CASSPGQGMKTQYF. CDR3 nucleotide sequence: TGTGCCAGCTCACCCGGACAGGGAATGAAGACCCAGTACTTC.

DNA for the CDR3: TGTGCCAGCAGCCTTTCAGGGGGGAATGAGCAGTTCTTC. Its translation: CASSLSGGNEQFF. This chain joins TRBV7-3 and TRBJ2-1; maybe TRBD1 (7 bases). V lost 5 bases and J 7 bases, leaving 12 bases between the germline ends. Germline CDR1 is SGHTA and CDR2 is FQGTGA. The CDR3 totals 13 residues.

The chain carries TRBV6-1 and TRBJ2-1; D gene uncertain. The CDR3 runs to 12 residues. Per germline, CDR1 MNHNS and CDR2 SASEGT. Deletions cut 4 bases from V and 7 bases from J, with 8 bases between. CDR3 in DNA: TGTGCCAGCAGTGCCAACCAGAATGAGCAGTTCTTC. Its translation is CASSANQNEQFF.

The chain is built from TRBV27 and TRBJ2-1; D is perhaps TRBD2 (5 bases). Trimming pared 5 bases from V and 9 bases from J, leaving 14 bases between. In germline, CDR1 is MNHEY, CDR2 SMNVEV (reference sequence). CDR3 length: 13 residues. The CDR3 sequence: CASSPDWYGEQFF. For the CDR3, the DNA is TGTGCCAGCAGTCCGGACTGGTACGGTGAGCAGTTCTTC.

The chain recombines TRBV30 with TRBJ2-5; D uncertain. Trimming pared 0 bases from V and 5 bases from J, leaving 4 bases between. The CDR3 length is 11 residues. Germline CDR1 and CDR2: GTSNPN and SVGIG (reference sequence). CDR3 coding DNA: TGTGCCTGGAGTGTACGGGAGACCCAGTACTTC. Translation: CAWSVRETQYF.

This clone was seen a handful of times. V gene TRBV5-6 combines with J gene TRBJ1-1, with D unresolved. The CDR3 covers 13 residues. Trimming left V 3 bases short and J 3 bases short, with 9 bases between. Germline CDR1 and CDR2: SGHDT and YYEEEE. The CDR3 nucleotides are TGTGCCAGCAGCTGGGCCGAAGACACTGAAGCTTTCTTT. Translating gives CASSWAEDTEAFF. Looking up the rest from reference TRBV5-6 and TRBJ1-1 gives the full variable domain: DAGVTQSPTHLIKTRGQQVTLRCSPKSGHDTVSWYQQALGQGPQFIFQYYEEEERQRGNFPDRFSGHQFPNYSSELNVNALLLGDSALYLCASSWAEDTEAFFGQGTRLTVV.